The 6 T cell receptor beta chains given below trace back to one sample, sequenced in a study of beta chain features in type 1 diabetes. The whole isolated RNA underwent reverse transcription, so sequencing captured expressed TCRB transcripts. This table comes from immunoSEQ multiplex PCR, and its TCRdb copy is limited to in-frame clones, with some not included. The data contain roughly 290,000 clones, 8% of them singletons. Source material: central memory CD4+ T cells from blood. The receptors here all came from a woman between 18 and 30 years old in good health.

V is TRBV6-4 and J is TRBJ2-1; TRBD2 is a possible D gene (7 bases). The germline V gene has CDR1 MRHNA and CDR2 SNTAGT. V lost 1 base and J lost 5, with 15 bases in between. The CDR3 length is 16 residues. The CDR3 here is CASSDYGPGGHNEQFF. In DNA, the CDR3 is TGTGCCAGCAGTGACTATGGGCCCGGGGGGCACAATGAGCAGTTCTTC.

This clone was found a few times. The rearrangement links TRBV7-2 to TRBJ2-1; D gene uncertain. V lost 1 base and J lost 10, with 17 bases in between. CDR1 is SGHTA and CDR2 is FQGNSA in the germline V gene. The CDR3 contains 15 residues. For the CDR3, the DNA is TGTGCCAGCAGCTTAGACTCGTCAAAGACACTCGAGCAGTTCTTC. Translated, it gives CASSLDSSKTLEQFF.

This clone showed up just a few times. V gene TRBV27 combines with J gene TRBJ1-2; the D is unclear. CDR3 length: 14 residues. The germline CDR1 and CDR2 sequences are MNHEY and SMNVEV (reference sequence). The V gene lost 4 bases and the J gene lost 4 bases, with 13 bases spanning the gap. The CDR3 DNA is TGTGCCAGCAGTTATACAGCAGTGGGCTATGGCTACACCTTC. Protein product: CASSYTAVGYGYTF.

The chain carries TRBV18 and TRBJ2-4; possibly TRBD1 or TRBD2 for D (5 bases each). The CDR3 sequence is 13 residues long. Per the germline V gene, CDR1 is KGHSH and CDR2 is LQKENI. V lost 5 bases to trimming and J lost 5 bases, with 10 bases between them. This CDR3 reads CASSTRGENIQYF. CDR3 bases: TGTGCCAGCTCAACCCGGGGCGAAAACATTCAGTACTTC.

This clone turned up a few times. The genes are TRBV7-2 and TRBJ2-1, with 11 bases identical to TRBD2. Germline V gene sequence: CDR1 SGHTA, CDR2 FQGNSA. There are 16 residues in the CDR3. The V gene end was trimmed by 3 bases and the J gene end by 5 bases; junction bases not matched to a gene: 6. DNA of the CDR3: TGTGCCAGCAGCTTCACCGGGACTAGCGGTAACAATGAGCAGTTCTTC. As protein: CASSFTGTSGNNEQFF.

This clone occurred a few times. The chain is built from TRBV5-4 and TRBJ2-1, with unresolved D. The CDR3 has 16 residues. Germline CDR1 reads SGHNT; CDR2 reads YYREEE (reference sequence). The germline V and J ends were trimmed by 0 bases and 0 bases, with 10 bases remaining between them. CDR3 protein: CASSLAAKVSYNEQFF. The DNA of the CDR3 is TGTGCCAGCAGCTTGGCCGCAAAAGTCTCCTACAATGAGCAGTTCTTC. The variable domain in full, completed from reference TRBV5-4 and TRBJ2-1, reads ETGVTQSPTHLIKTRGQQVTLRCSSQSGHNTVSWYQQALGQGPQFIFQYYREEENGRGNFPPRFSGLQFPNYSSELNVNALELDDSALYLCASSLAAKVSYNEQFFGPGTRLTVL.